A selection of T cell receptor beta chains follows, all from one sample in a study of cytomegalovirus exposure and HLA in healthy donors. Measured with immunoSEQ multiplex PCR; TCRdb has only the in-frame clones, and not every one. Reported are approximately 45,000 clones; the ten largest clones contain roughly a sixth. The sequencing sample was made of PBMCs. The receptors were sampled from a male donor in good health and CMV-seronegative. CDR3s include the opening cysteine and the closing phenylalanine or tryptophan.

len,v_gene,j_gene,CDR3aa
13,TRBV7-3,TRBJ1-1,CASSSTGSTEAFF
15,TRBV11-2,TRBJ1-2,CASSPGEGLGYGYTF
18,TRBV6-1,TRBJ2-3,CASSEVGSLNRGTDTQYF
17,TRBV6-1,TRBJ1-5,CASSEVPTPYSNQPQHF
14,TRBV6-4,TRBJ1-2,CASSDSPGNYGYTF
13,TRBV15,TRBJ1-5,CATSAGSNQPQHF
15,TRBV5-1,TRBJ2-2,CASSLERGRTGELFF
11,TRBV6-5,TRBJ2-2,CASRSNGELFF
15,TRBV7-9,TRBJ2-1,CASSPYRTEYNEQFF
17,TRBV7-9,TRBJ1-2,CASSPLWTGLTNYGYTF
12,TRBV30,TRBJ2-7,CAWKREGYEQYF
14,TRBV23-1,TRBJ1-1,CASSHGEMNTEAFF
16,TRBV30,TRBJ1-5,CAWTPGTAYSNQPQHF
16,TRBV10-3,TRBJ2-2,CAISESSGGGTGELFF
13,TRBV4-1,TRBJ1-2,CASSHYRDYGYTF
15,TRBV7-2,TRBJ2-1,CASSLASLAAHEQFF
16,TRBV10-3,TRBJ1-2,CAISPFGQNENYGYTF
14,TRBV7-2,TRBJ2-7,CASSSRDRGREQYF
17,TRBV19,TRBJ1-3,CASSRAAGGGTGNTIYF
15,TRBV19,TRBJ2-5,CASSPGRNLRGTQYF
15,TRBV5-1,TRBJ1-1,CASSPRQGRNTEAFF
14,TRBV28,TRBJ2-3,CASRRTGGTDTQYF
16,TRBV30,TRBJ2-2,CAWSMAGGQNTGELFF
13,TRBV6-5,TRBJ2-7,CASSYLQGDEQYF
14,TRBV5-4,TRBJ1-2,CASSLQNIYYGYTF
14,TRBV19,TRBJ2-1,CASSAGLANNEQFF
15,TRBV9,TRBJ2-7,CASSGGTGGGFEQYF
13,TRBV19,TRBJ1-1,CASTMTGGTEAFF
17,TRBV9,TRBJ2-2,CASSVALAGKPTGELFF
15,TRBV7-2,TRBJ2-1,CASSLAGGANNEQFF
15,TRBV4-1,TRBJ2-2,CASSLTGVSTGELFF
17,TRBV6-1,TRBJ2-4,CASSEARDAKSKNIQYF
15,TRBV5-6,TRBJ1-2,CASSLAAGGAGGYTF
18,TRBV7-6,TRBJ1-6,CASSRDRATSSYNSPLHF
11,TRBV20-1,TRBJ1-2,CSASPEYGYTF
14,TRBV15,TRBJ1-5,CATTITGGNQPQHF
14,TRBV2,TRBJ1-5,CASNRQVSSQPQHF
14,TRBV6-5,TRBJ1-1,CASSVAGSNTEAFF
12,TRBV18,TRBJ2-7,CASSPGPNEQYF
14,TRBV29-1,TRBJ1-2,CSAQLGVVGYGYTF
14,TRBV7-9,TRBJ1-1,CASSGQGSNTEAFF
15,TRBV5-1,TRBJ1-2,CASSFARVRGNGYTF
16,TRBV6-1,TRBJ1-1,CASSENYYDRGTEAFF
18,TRBV19,TRBJ1-2,CASSSYGQGAFLDYGYTF
15,TRBV18,TRBJ1-1,CASSLSGGTETEAFF
13,TRBV4-2,TRBJ2-5,CASSQGKRQEAYF
14,TRBV19,TRBJ2-2,CASRTDRYTGELFF
14,TRBV6-4,TRBJ2-2,CASSTGTGTGELFF
14,TRBV13,TRBJ2-3,CASSPSDRVDTQYF
16,TRBV19,TRBJ2-1,CASSIVSAGGRSEQFF
13,TRBV19,TRBJ2-4,CASSPGSKNIQYF
14,TRBV6-5,TRBJ2-2,CASSYSAGTGELFF
14,TRBV5-1,TRBJ1-1,CASSLSSGTGEAFF
16,TRBV21-1,TRBJ2-7,CAASEGGGGHHYEQYF
17,TRBV4-1,TRBJ1-4,CASSSPGQKATNEKLFF